These 27 T cell receptor beta chains originate from one sample sequenced in a study of neurological immune-mediated disorders. TCRdb fed the 5' RACE reads into MiXCR, producing one record per CDR3 protein. The table shows roughly 71,000 distinct CDR3 sequences, with 3.5% to 5% occurring only once. Sequenced material: PBMCs. The receptor set was obtained from a man aged 25-40 years with multiple sclerosis.

Ten or more counts support this clonotype. The genes are TRBV4-1 and TRBJ2-1; D remains unclear. Germline CDR1 is MGHRA and CDR2 is YSYEKL. The CDR3 totals 14 residues. Trimming took off 1 base at V and 5 bases at J, with 9 bases between the two ends. The CDR3 region has the DNA TGCGCCAGCAGCCAAGTAGGATACGACAATGAGCAGTTCTTC. Translating it yields CASSQVGYDNEQFF.

The table lists this clonotype with many counts. The gene calls are TRBV4-1 and TRBJ1-2; D is perhaps TRBD1 (5 bases). V lost 1 base to trimming and J lost 4 bases, with 13 bases between them. This CDR3 spans 15 amino acids. Germline assignment: CDR1 MGHRA and CDR2 YSYEKL. CDR3 DNA sequence: TGCGCCAGCAGCCAAGTGGGGGTGGAGAGCTATGGCTACACCTTC. Translated: CASSQVGVESYGYTF.

In this sample, this clonotype turned up many times. This sequence joins TRBV27 and TRBJ2-1, with 11 bases fitting TRBD1. The CDR3 has 16 amino acids. CDR1 is MNHEY, CDR2 SMNVEV, per germline (reference sequence). V lost 4 bases and J lost 9; bases outside the gene matches: 11. The DNA for the CDR3 is TGTGCCAGCAGTTATGAGATCGGACAGGGGGCAGTTGAGCAGTTCTTC. Translation gives CASSYEIGQGAVEQFF.

This clonotype has ten or more counts. The J gene is TRBJ1-2, the V gene TRBV5-6, with 7 bases matching TRBD1. This CDR3 is 16 amino acids long. CDR1 and CDR2 (germline): SGHDT, YYEEEE. Trimming removed 2 bases from V and 4 bases from J; junction bases left unmatched: 11. Here the CDR3 reads CASSFVSGTVLYGYTF. The CDR3, as DNA: TGTGCCAGCAGCTTCGTCTCCGGGACAGTACTCTATGGCTACACCTTC.

A word on this clonotype: A much larger clone lies a single base off, so this may be a read error. The gene calls are TRBV2 and TRBJ2-7; a possible D gene is TRBD1 (6 bases). Trimming pared 10 bases from V and 3 bases from J, leaving 13 bases between. This CDR3 has 12 residues. From germline, CDR1 is SNHLY and CDR2 FYNNEI. CDR3: CATIDRNYEQYF. DNA for the CDR3: TGTGCCACCATAGACAGGAACTACGAGCAGTACTTC.

The table lists this clonotype with many counts. This sequence joins TRBV7-9 and TRBJ2-3; the D gene is possibly TRBD1 (5 bases). Trimming took 1 base from V and 4 from J, leaving 15 bases between them. CDR1 SEHNR and CDR2 FQNEAQ come from the germline V gene (reference sequence). This CDR3 is built from 16 residues. CDR3 DNA sequence: TGTGCCAGCAGCTTAGTAGGGGCGAGCAGGGCAGATACGCAGTATTTT. Translated, it gives CASSLVGASRADTQYF.

This clonotype was picked up many times. The chain couples TRBV20-1 to TRBJ2-1; D is possibly TRBD2 (7 bases). The CDR3 loop spans 15 amino acids. V was clipped by 0 bases and J by 6 bases, with 15 bases between them. The germline V gene encodes CDR1 DFQATT and CDR2 SNEGSKA (reference sequence). The CDR3, as DNA: TGCAGTGCTAGAGAAGGCGCGGGGGCCTTCAATGAGCAGTTCTTC. It codes for CSAREGAGAFNEQFF.

This clonotype was seen ten or more times. The chain carries TRBV2 and TRBJ2-6, with no clear D. The CDR3 runs to 14 residues. Trimming removed 10 bases at V and 0 bases at J, with 10 bases between. Germline V lookup: CDR1 SNHLY, CDR2 FYNNEI. CDR3 residues: CATSTPSGANVLTF. DNA for the CDR3: TGTGCCACCTCGACACCCTCTGGGGCCAACGTCCTGACTTTC.

This clonotype was detected ten times or more. The genes are TRBV18 and TRBJ2-3; no definite D call. V lost 3 bases and J lost 6, with 10 bases in between. Germline CDR1 KGHSH, CDR2 LQKENI. This CDR3 spans 13 amino acids. The CDR3 DNA reads TGTGCCAGCTCACCTTCGTTAATGGATACGCAGTATTTT. This encodes CASSPSLMDTQYF.

The table lists this clonotype with many counts. The chain employs TRBV12-3 or TRBV12-4 and TRBJ1-3; D is unresolved. The length of the CDR3 is 14 residues. Trimming took off 5 bases at V and 3 bases at J, with 11 bases between the two ends. The CDR3 DNA follows: TGTGCCAGCAGTACACGGGGAGTTGGAAACACCATATATTTT. Protein: CASSTRGVGNTIYF.

In this sample, this clonotype turned up many times. The rearrangement uses TRBV27 and TRBJ1-5; TRBD1 might be the D (5 bases). The V end was cut by 5 bases, the J end by 4 bases, with 12 bases between. Germline CDR1 MNHEY, CDR2 SMNVEV (reference sequence). The CDR3 sequence is 14 residues long. The CDR3 bases are TGTGCCAGCAGTCCCGGGACGGTGAATCAGCCCCAGCATTTT. Translation gives CASSPGTVNQPQHF.

This clonotype came up a few times. A much bigger clone sits one base away, suggesting this may be a read error. The chain uses TRBV9 and TRBJ2-7; perhaps TRBD2 as D (5 bases). Germline assignment: CDR1 SGDLS and CDR2 YYNGEE. CDR3 length: 13 amino acids. V was trimmed by 3 bases and J by 2 bases, leaving 9 bases between them. The CDR3 DNA reads TGTGCCAGCAGCGCGGGAATAGCCTACGAGCAGTACTTC. Translation: CASSAGIAYEQYF.

This clonotype was seen repeatedly, ten times or more. The gene calls are TRBV20-1 and TRBJ1-6; 9 bases fit TRBD1. The CDR3 sequence is 18 residues long. Germline-derived CDR1 and CDR2 are DFQATT and SNEGSKA (reference sequence). V shed 1 base, J shed 1 base, and the junction held 8 bases outside the gene matches. The CDR3 nucleotides are TGCAGTGCTAGAGGTACAGGGGGCAGAAGATCCTATAATTCACCCCTCCACTTT. Translated, it gives CSARGTGGRRSYNSPLHF.

This clonotype was seen many times. The gene calls are TRBV9 and TRBJ1-1; D is ambiguous. The CDR3 is 14 residues long. Germline CDR1 reads SGDLS; CDR2 reads YYNGEE. The V end lost 0 bases, the J end lost 1 base, and 7 bases lay between the germline ends. CDR3 sequence (DNA): TGTGCCAGCAGCGTAGCAGCTACGAACACTGAAGCTTTCTTT. Protein product: CASSVAATNTEAFF.

This clonotype was recorded at least ten times. The CDR3 nucleotides are TGCGCCAGCAGCCCGGGACAGGGGGCGTTAGAGCAGTACTTC. As protein: CASSPGQGALEQYF. V and J are TRBV5-1 and TRBJ2-7; 12 bases map to TRBD1. Germline trimming cut 4 bases from V and 7 bases from J; bases unmatched to any gene: 6. Germline CDR1 SGHRS, CDR2 YFSETQ. The CDR3 runs to 14 residues.

This clonotype was seen repeatedly, ten times or more. This chain uses TRBV27 with TRBJ1-2, with D possibly being TRBD1 (6 bases). Trimming shortened V by 6 bases and J by 0 bases, and 8 bases separated the two germline ends. This CDR3 contains 13 residues. Germline-derived CDR1 and CDR2 are MNHEY and SMNVEV (reference sequence). The CDR3, as DNA: TGTGCCAGCAGCGGGGGCGCTAACTATGGCTACACCTTC. Its translation: CASSGGANYGYTF.

This chain connects TRBV2 to TRBJ1-1; D possibly corresponds to TRBD1 (6 bases). V shed 5 bases and J shed 6 bases, with 16 bases lying between them. The germline V gene encodes CDR1 SNHLY and CDR2 FYNNEI. The CDR3 is 14 residues long. Here the CDR3 reads CASSKQGSGSEAFF. The CDR3 nucleotides read TGTGCCAGCAGTAAACAGGGAAGCGGATCTGAAGCTTTCTTT.

This clonotype was observed at least ten times. The chain employs TRBV2 and TRBJ2-7; TRBD1 matches at 8 bases. CDR1 and CDR2 (germline): SNHLY, FYNNEI. V lost 6 bases to trimming and J lost 1 base; unmatched junction nucleotides: 5. This CDR3 has 14 amino acids. The DNA for the CDR3 is TGTGCCAGCAGACCACAGGGGGTGTCCTACGAGCAGTACTTC. Translated: CASRPQGVSYEQYF. The entire variable domain, with the rest obtained from reference TRBV2 and TRBJ2-7, is as follows: EPEVTQTPSHQVTQMGQEVILRCVPISNHLYFYWYRQILGQKVEFLVSFYNNEISEKSEIFDDQFSVERPDGSNFTLKIRSTKLEDSAMYFCASRPQGVSYEQYFGPGTRLTVT.

In its sample, this clonotype was seen many times. The CDR3 here is CSAKGPNQPQHF. CDR3 DNA: TGCAGTGCGAAGGGTCCCAATCAGCCCCAGCATTTT. This chain joins TRBV20-1 and TRBJ1-5; D gene uncertain. Germline V gene lookup returns CDR1 DFQATT and CDR2 SNEGSKA (reference sequence). Between the trimmed V and J ends, which lost 6 bases and 3 bases, there was a span of 9 bases. The CDR3 has 12 amino acids.

This clonotype was seen repeatedly, ten times or more. This chain links TRBV2 with TRBJ2-2; D call uncertain. There are 14 residues in the CDR3. Germline V CDR1 and CDR2: SNHLY, FYNNEI. Trimming stripped 6 bases from V and 7 bases from J, with 15 bases between. The CDR3 bases are TGTGCCAGCAGAAGACTTGGCCTTGGCGGGGAGCTGTTTTTT. This gives the protein CASRRLGLGGELFF. The whole variable domain, filled in from reference TRBV2 and TRBJ2-2, reads EPEVTQTPSHQVTQMGQEVILRCVPISNHLYFYWYRQILGQKVEFLVSFYNNEISEKSEIFDDQFSVERPDGSNFTLKIRSTKLEDSAMYFCASRRLGLGGELFFGEGSRLTVL.

This clonotype was recorded at least ten times. The chain employs TRBV5-1 and TRBJ1-2; tentatively, D is TRBD1 (5 bases). Trimming removed 2 bases from V and 4 bases from J, with 15 bases in between. The length of the CDR3 is 15 residues. Germline assignment: CDR1 SGHRS and CDR2 YFSETQ. The CDR3 region has the DNA TGCGCCAGCAGCTTTGGGGCGACAGTCAGCTATGGCTACACCTTC. Its translation is CASSFGATVSYGYTF.

Ten or more counts support this clonotype. This chain links TRBV5-1 with TRBJ1-1; no clear D gene. This CDR3 has 14 amino acids. Germline-derived CDR1 and CDR2 are SGHRS and YFSETQ. Trimming left V 0 bases short and J 3 bases short, with 9 bases between. The CDR3, as DNA: TGCGCCAGCAGCTTGGCGGGGTTGGACACTGAAGCTTTCTTT. It specifies CASSLAGLDTEAFF.

There are many counts of this clonotype. The chain combines TRBV4-1 with TRBJ2-7; D might be TRBD1 or TRBD2, each matching 6 bases. Trimming cost V 4 bases and J 3 bases, with 13 bases left between them. Looked up from germline, CDR1 is MGHRA and CDR2 is YSYEKL. The CDR3 runs 14 residues. CDR3 in amino acids: CASSPGDWHYEQYF. The CDR3 DNA sequence: TGCGCCAGCAGCCCAGGGGACTGGCACTACGAGCAGTACTTC.

This clonotype has ten or more counts. The chain links TRBV24-1 to TRBJ1-5; TRBD1 matches 8 bases. The V gene's germline CDR1 is KGHDR and CDR2 SFDVKD. The CDR3 length is 12 residues. V was pared by 6 bases and J by 11 bases, with 5 bases of the junction left unmatched. The CDR3 sequence: CATSSGQGSQHF. The CDR3 DNA sequence: TGTGCCACCAGTTCCGGACAGGGCTCCCAGCATTTT.

This clonotype was recorded at least ten times. V gene TRBV27 combines with J gene TRBJ2-5; D call uncertain. V was pared by 3 bases and J by 0 bases, with 17 bases between. This CDR3 region has 17 residues. Germline V lookup: CDR1 MNHEY, CDR2 SMNVEV (reference sequence). The CDR3 spells CASSFSGIPAYQETQYF. CDR3 nucleotide sequence: TGTGCCAGCAGTTTCTCCGGAATCCCCGCGTACCAAGAGACCCAGTACTTC.

Ten or more counts support this clonotype. The rearrangement uses TRBV4-1 and TRBJ1-2, with 9 nucleotides matching TRBD1. The germline CDR1 and CDR2 sequences are MGHRA and YSYEKL. J gave up 1 base and V 2 bases, and 8 bases lay outside the gene matches. This CDR3 region has 17 residues. Here the CDR3 reads CASSQHKGDRDNYGYTF. CDR3 bases: TGCGCCAGCAGCCAACACAAGGGGGACAGGGATAACTATGGCTACACCTTC.

This clonotype was found many times. The chain carries TRBV6-5 and TRBJ2-2; TRBD2 is a possible D gene (6 bases). V gave up 8 bases and J gave up 4 bases, with 14 bases separating them. In germline, CDR1 is MNHEY, CDR2 SVGAGI. The CDR3 is 14 residues long. CDR3 in DNA: TGTGCCAGCGGGTTAGCGGACTCCACCGGGGAGCTGTTTTTT. This translates into CASGLADSTGELFF.